This is a list of T cell receptor beta chains from one sample in a study of blood T cell repertoires in COVID-19. TCRdb keeps only in-frame clones here, not all; method: immunoSEQ multiplex PCR. The sample includes roughly 200,000 clones, 81% seen only once; the top ten take approximately 11%. The sample consisted of peripheral blood. The receptors here all came from a woman between 35 and 50 years old with COVID-19, enrolled during active disease. CDR3s include the opening cysteine and the closing phenylalanine or tryptophan. The order of the fields is J gene, V gene, CDR3 protein.

>TRBJ2-4|TRBV6-5
CASRTRTGVKNIQYF
>TRBJ2-3|TRBV7-9
CASSPRGADTQYF
>TRBJ2-2|TRBV6-6
CASSPLRGDRTGELFF
>TRBJ2-2|TRBV19
CASSRSQGNTGELFF
>TRBJ2-3|TRBV9
CASSVDFGSGRFKSDTQYF
>TRBJ1-1|TRBV10-3
CAIRAPNGNTEAFF
>TRBJ2-7|TRBV5-1
CASSLANRFHEQYF
>TRBJ1-2|TRBV7-2
CASSSLQAAYGYTF
>TRBJ1-5|TRBV12-3/TRBV12-4
CAGSRGLGQPQHF
>TRBJ2-5|TRBV5-1
CASSLASGTETQYF
>TRBJ1-2|TRBV18
CASSRKDRGGTNYGYTF
>TRBJ2-5|TRBV29-1
CSVGGTGPRETQYF
>TRBJ2-3|TRBV3-1/TRBV3-2
CASSQIGGGTDTQYF
>TRBJ1-2|TRBV28
CASRVLNYGYTF
>TRBJ1-2|TRBV6-5
CASTKRGQVFGYTF
>TRBJ2-1|TRBV12-3/TRBV12-4
CASRGPSYNEQFF
>TRBJ2-7|TRBV6-1
CASSESGTSGRASYEQYF
>TRBJ2-5|TRBV6-5
CASSYEGLRGETQYF
>TRBJ1-2|TRBV7-8
CASSTARTGLGYTF
>TRBJ2-7|TRBV29-1
CSVTGQGGYEQYF
>TRBJ2-4|TRBV7-9
CASSLSSSGGAKNIQYF
>TRBJ2-1|TRBV4-1
CASSYLSNEQFF
>TRBJ2-1|TRBV6-5
CASSSGTSGENEQFF
>TRBJ1-4|TRBV5-4
CASSLRQGAQGTNEKLFF
>TRBJ2-3|TRBV9
CASGDTLGRDTQYF
>TRBJ2-1|TRBV7-6
CASSLGQGSYNEQFF
>TRBJ1-3|TRBV18
CASSPWDSQRNTIYF
>TRBJ1-1|TRBV3-1/TRBV3-2
CASSQAGGGTEAFF
>TRBJ2-5|TRBV10-3
CAISDRGGADQETQYF
>TRBJ1-5|TRBV18
CASSPPGTGGLKPQHF
>TRBJ2-1|TRBV6-5
CASSPGQGGIEQFF
>TRBJ1-1|TRBV4-1
CASSRERAANTEAFF
>TRBJ2-1|TRBV6-4
CASSDSAGGIYEQFF
>TRBJ1-1|TRBV7-9
CASSPLRTGGGTEAFF
>TRBJ1-1|TRBV6-5
CASWKEGATEAFF
>TRBJ2-3|TRBV7-8
CASTLGRTSWSDTQYF
>TRBJ2-4|TRBV6-2/TRBV6-3
CASSWRDRGSRSKNIQYF
>TRBJ1-5|TRBV6-1
CASSETRGRTNQPQHF
>TRBJ1-1|TRBV19
CASTLGLVGLQGTEAFF